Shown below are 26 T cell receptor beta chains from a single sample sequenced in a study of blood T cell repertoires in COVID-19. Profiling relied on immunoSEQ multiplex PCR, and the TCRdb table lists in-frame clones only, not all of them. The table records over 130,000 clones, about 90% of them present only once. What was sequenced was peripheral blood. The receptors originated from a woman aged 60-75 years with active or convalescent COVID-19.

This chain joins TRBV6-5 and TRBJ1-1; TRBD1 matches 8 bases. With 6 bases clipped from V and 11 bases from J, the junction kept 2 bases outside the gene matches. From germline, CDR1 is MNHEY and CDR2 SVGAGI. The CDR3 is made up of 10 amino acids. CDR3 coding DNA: TGTGCCAGCAGGGACAGGGTGGCTTTCTTT. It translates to CASRDRVAFF.

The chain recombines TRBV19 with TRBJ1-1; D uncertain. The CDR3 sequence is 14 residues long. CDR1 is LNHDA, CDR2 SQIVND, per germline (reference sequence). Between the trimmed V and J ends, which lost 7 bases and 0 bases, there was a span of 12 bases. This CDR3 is CASTLEGLNTEAFF. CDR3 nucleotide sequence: TGTGCCAGTACTCTCGAGGGCCTGAACACTGAAGCTTTCTTT.

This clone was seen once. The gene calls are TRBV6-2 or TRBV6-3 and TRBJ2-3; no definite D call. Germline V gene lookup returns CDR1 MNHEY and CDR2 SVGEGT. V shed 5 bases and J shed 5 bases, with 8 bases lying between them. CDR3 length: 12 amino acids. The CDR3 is CASSPTEDTQYF. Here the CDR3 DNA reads TGTGCCAGCAGTCCGACTGAAGATACGCAGTATTTT.

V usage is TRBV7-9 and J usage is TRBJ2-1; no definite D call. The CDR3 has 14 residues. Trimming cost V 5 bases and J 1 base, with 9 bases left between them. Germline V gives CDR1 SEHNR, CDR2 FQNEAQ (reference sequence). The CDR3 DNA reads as TGTGCCAGCAGCCTCGATGCGTCCTACAATGAGCAGTTCTTC. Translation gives CASSLDASYNEQFF.

For the CDR3, the DNA is TGCGCCACCATGGAGGGGGGGCCCTACAATGAGCAGTTCTTC. This translates into CATMEGGPYNEQFF. The gene calls are TRBV5-1 and TRBJ2-1; tentatively, D is TRBD2 (7 bases). The length of the CDR3 is 14 residues. Trimming stripped 9 bases from V and 2 bases from J, with 15 bases between. Germline V lookup: CDR1 SGHRS, CDR2 YFSETQ.

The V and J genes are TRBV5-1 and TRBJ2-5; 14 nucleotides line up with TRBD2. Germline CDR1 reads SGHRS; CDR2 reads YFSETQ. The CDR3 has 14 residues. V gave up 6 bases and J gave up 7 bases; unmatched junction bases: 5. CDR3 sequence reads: CASTTGTSGGTQYF. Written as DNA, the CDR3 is TGCGCCAGCACCACCGGGACTAGCGGGGGGACCCAGTACTTC.

The CDR3 is CASSRSYNEQFF. CDR3 DNA sequence: TGTGCCAGCAGTCGCTCCTACAATGAGCAGTTCTTC. V is TRBV12-3 or TRBV12-4 and J is TRBJ2-1; D is uncertain. The V and J ends lost 5 bases and 0 bases respectively, with 2 bases between them. The CDR3 extends over 12 amino acids.

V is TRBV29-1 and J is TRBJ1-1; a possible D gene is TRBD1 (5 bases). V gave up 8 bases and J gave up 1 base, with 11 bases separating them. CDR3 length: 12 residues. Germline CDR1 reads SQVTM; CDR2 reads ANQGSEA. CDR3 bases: TGCAGCAGCAGACAGACGAACACTGAAGCTTTCTTT. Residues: CSSRQTNTEAFF.

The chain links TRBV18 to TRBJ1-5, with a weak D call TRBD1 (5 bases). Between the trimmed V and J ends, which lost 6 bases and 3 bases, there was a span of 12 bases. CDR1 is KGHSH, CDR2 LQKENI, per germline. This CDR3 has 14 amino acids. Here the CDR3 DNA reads TGTGCCAGCTCCATGCAGGGTAACAATCAGCCCCAGCATTTT. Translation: CASSMQGNNQPQHF. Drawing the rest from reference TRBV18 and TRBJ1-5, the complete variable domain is NAGVMQNPRHLVRRRGQEARLRCSPMKGHSHVYWYRQLPEEGLKFMVYLQKENIIDESGMPKERFSAEFPKEGPSILRIQQVVRGDSAAYFCASSMQGNNQPQHFGDGTRLSIL.

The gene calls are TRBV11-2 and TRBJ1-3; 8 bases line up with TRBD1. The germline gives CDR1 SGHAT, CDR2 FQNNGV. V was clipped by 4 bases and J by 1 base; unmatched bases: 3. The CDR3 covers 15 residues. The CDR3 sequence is CASSSNRGSGNTIYF. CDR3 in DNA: TGTGCCAGCAGCTCTAACAGGGGGTCTGGAAACACCATATATTTT.

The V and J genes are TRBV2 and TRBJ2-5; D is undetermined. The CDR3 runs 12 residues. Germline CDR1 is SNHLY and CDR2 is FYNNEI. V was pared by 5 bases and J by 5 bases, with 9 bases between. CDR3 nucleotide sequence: TGTGCCAGCAGTCCTTCCTTGGAGACCCAGTACTTC. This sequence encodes CASSPSLETQYF.

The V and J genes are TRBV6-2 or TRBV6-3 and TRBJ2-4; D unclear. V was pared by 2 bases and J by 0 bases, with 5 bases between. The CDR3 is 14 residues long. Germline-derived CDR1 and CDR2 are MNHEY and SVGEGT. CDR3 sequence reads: CASSYISAKNIQYF. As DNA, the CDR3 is TGTGCCAGCAGTTACATCTCAGCCAAAAACATTCAGTACTTC.

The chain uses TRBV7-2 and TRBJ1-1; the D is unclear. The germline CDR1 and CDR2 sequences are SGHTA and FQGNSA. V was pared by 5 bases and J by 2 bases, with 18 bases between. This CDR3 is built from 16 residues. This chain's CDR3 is CASSRIGRGLNTEAFF. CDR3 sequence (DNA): TGTGCCAGCAGCAGAATTGGACGGGGTCTCAACACTGAAGCTTTCTTT.

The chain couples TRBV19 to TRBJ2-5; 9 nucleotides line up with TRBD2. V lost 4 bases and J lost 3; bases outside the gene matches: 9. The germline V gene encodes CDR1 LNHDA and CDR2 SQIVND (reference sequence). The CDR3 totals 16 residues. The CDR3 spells CASSTTLPSGEETQYF. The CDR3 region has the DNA TGTGCCAGTAGTACGACCCTGCCTAGCGGGGAAGAGACCCAGTACTTC.

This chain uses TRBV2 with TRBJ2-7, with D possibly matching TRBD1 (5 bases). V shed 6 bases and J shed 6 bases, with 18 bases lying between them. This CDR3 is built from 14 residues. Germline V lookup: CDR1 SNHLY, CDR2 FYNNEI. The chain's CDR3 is CASRSTVLRLEQYF. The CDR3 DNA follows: TGTGCCAGCAGATCGACAGTGCTTAGACTCGAGCAGTACTTC.

The CDR3 sequence is CASRADSADTQYF. CDR3 nucleotide sequence: TGTGCCAGCAGGGCTGACAGTGCAGATACGCAGTATTTT. The rearrangement links TRBV2 to TRBJ2-3, with D perhaps TRBD1 (5 bases). CDR3 size: 13 residues. V dropped 6 bases and J dropped 4 bases, with 11 bases sitting between them. Germline V CDR1 and CDR2: SNHLY, FYNNEI.

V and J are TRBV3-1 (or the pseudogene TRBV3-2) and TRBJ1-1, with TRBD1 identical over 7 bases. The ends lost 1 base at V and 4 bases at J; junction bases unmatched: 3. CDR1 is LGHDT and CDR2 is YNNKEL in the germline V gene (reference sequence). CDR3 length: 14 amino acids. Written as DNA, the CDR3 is TGTGCCAGCAGCCAAGGGACAGGATCCACTGAAGCTTTCTTT. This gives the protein CASSQGTGSTEAFF.

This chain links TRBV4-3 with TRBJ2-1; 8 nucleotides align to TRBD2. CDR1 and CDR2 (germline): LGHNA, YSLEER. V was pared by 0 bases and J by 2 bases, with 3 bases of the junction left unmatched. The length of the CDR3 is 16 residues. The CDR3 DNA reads TGCGCCAGCAGCCAAGATACGGGGGGGCCCTACAATGAGCAGTTCTTC. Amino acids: CASSQDTGGPYNEQFF.

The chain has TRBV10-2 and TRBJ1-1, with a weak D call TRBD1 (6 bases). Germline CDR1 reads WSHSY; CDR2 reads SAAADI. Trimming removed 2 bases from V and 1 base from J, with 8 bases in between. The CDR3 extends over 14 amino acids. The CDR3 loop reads CASSELGQNTEAFF. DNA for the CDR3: TGCGCCAGCAGTGAGCTGGGACAGAACACTGAAGCTTTCTTT.

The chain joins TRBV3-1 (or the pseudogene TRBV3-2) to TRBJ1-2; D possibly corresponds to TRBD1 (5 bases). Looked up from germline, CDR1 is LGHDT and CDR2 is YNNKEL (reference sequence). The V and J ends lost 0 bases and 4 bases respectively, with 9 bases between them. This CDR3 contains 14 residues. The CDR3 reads CASSQEGVSYGYTF. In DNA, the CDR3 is TGTGCCAGCAGCCAAGAAGGGGTATCCTATGGCTACACCTTC.

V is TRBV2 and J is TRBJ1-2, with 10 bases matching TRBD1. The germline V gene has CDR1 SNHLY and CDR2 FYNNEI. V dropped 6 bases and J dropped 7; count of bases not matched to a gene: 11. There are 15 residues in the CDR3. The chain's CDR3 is CASSPGQGIQGGYTF. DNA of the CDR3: TGTGCCAGCAGCCCGGGACAGGGGATTCAAGGTGGCTACACCTTC.

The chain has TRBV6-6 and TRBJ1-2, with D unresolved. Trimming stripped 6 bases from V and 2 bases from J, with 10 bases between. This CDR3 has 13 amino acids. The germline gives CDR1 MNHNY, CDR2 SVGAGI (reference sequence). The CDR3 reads CASSSGSNYGYTF. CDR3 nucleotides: TGTGCCAGCAGCTCCGGGTCCAACTATGGCTACACCTTC.

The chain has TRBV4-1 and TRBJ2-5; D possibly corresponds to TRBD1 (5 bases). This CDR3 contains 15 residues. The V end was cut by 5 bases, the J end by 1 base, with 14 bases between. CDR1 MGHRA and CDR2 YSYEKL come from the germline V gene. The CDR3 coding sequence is TGCGCCAGCAGCGTAACAGGAACAAGCCAAGAGACCCAGTACTTC. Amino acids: CASSVTGTSQETQYF.

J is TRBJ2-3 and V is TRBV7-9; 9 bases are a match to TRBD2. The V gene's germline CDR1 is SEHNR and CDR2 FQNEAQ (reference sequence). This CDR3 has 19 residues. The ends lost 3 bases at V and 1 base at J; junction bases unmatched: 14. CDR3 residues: CASSFYGGGAGTGTDTQYF. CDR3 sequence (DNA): TGTGCCAGCAGCTTCTACGGCGGGGGGGCCGGGACTGGCACAGATACGCAGTATTTT.

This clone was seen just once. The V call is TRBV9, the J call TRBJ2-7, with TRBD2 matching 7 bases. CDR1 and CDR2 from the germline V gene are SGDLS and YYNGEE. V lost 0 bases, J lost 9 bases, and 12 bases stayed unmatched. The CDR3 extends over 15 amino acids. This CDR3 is CASSVGASGARGQYF. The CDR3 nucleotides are TGTGCCAGCAGCGTAGGAGCGAGCGGGGCGAGGGGGCAGTACTTC.

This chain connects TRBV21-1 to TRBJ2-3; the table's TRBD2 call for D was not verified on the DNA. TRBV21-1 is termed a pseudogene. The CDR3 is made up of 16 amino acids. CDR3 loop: CASSKGVAGVTDTQYF. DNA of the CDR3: TGTGCCAGCAGCAAAGGGGTAGCGGGGGTCACAGATACGCAGTATTTT.